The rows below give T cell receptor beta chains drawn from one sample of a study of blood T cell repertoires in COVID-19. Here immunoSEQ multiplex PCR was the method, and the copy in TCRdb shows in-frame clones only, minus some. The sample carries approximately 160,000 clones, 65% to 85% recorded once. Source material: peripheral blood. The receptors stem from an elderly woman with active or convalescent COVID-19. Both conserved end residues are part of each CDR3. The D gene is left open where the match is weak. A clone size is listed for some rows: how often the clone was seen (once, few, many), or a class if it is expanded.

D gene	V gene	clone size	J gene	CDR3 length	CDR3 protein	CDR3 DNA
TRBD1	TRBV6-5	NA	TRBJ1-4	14	CASRETGGGEKLFF	TGTGCCAGCAGGGAGACAGGGGGCGGGGAAAAACTGTTTTTT
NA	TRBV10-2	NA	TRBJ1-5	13	CASRDTGNQPQHF	TGCGCCAGCAGGGATACAGGGAATCAGCCCCAGCATTTT
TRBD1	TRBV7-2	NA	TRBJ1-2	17	CASQQPGQGPDRYGYTF	TGTGCCAGCCAACAACCGGGACAGGGGCCAGACAGATATGGCTACACCTTC
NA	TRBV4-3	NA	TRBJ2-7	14	CASSQDRGRGEQYF	TGCGCCAGCAGCCAAGATAGGGGCAGGGGAGAGCAGTACTTC
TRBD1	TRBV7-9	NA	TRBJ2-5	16	CASSLRQGGFQETQYF	TGTGCCAGCAGCCTTAGACAGGGCGGTTTCCAAGAGACCCAGTACTTC
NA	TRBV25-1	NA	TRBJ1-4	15	CASSESTGINEKLFF	TGTGCCAGCAGTGAGTCAACGGGTATTAATGAAAAACTGTTTTTT
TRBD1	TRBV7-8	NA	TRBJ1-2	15	CASSLGTGSYYGYTF	TGTGCCAGCAGCTTAGGGACAGGGTCTTACTATGGCTACACCTTC
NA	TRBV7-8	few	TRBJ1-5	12	CASSQEGQPQHF	TGTGCCAGCAGCCAAGAGGGACAGCCCCAGCATTTT
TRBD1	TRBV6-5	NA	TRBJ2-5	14	CASSPRTGAETQYF	TGTGCCAGCAGTCCGCGGACAGGGGCAGAGACCCAGTACTTC
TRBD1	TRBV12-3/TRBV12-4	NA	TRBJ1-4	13	CASTSQGGRKLFF	TGTGCCAGCACCTCGCAGGGGGGCCGAAAACTGTTTTTT
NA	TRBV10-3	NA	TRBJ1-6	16	CAISDSSGVAGSPLHF	TGTGCCATCAGTGACTCTTCGGGTGTAGCGGGTTCACCCCTCCACTTT
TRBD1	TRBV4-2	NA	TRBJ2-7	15	CASSPNDRGGYEQYF	TGTGCCAGCAGCCCTAATGACAGGGGGGGCTACGAGCAGTACTTC
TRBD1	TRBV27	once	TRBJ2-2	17	CASSLRLGTGVTGELFF	TGTGCCAGCAGTCTCCGACTCGGGACAGGGGTCACCGGGGAGCTGTTTTTT
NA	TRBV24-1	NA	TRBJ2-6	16	CATPGGRSRGANVLTF	TGTGCCACCCCAGGAGGGCGGAGCCGTGGGGCCAACGTCCTGACTTTC
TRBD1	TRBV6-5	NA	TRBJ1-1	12	CASTHSTGTAFF	TGTGCCAGCACCCACTCGACAGGGACGGCTTTCTTT
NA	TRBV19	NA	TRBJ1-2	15	CATFSGTRLNYGYTF	TGTGCCACATTTTCAGGGACACGCCTCAACTATGGCTACACCTTC
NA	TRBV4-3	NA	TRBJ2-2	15	CASSQAQTNTGELFF	TGCGCCAGCAGCCAAGCCCAGACGAACACCGGGGAGCTGTTTTTT
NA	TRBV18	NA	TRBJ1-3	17	CASSPPGAGARGNTIYF	TGTGCCAGCTCACCACCTGGGGCAGGGGCACGTGGAAACACCATATATTTT
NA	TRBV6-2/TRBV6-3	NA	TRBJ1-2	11	CASSDIYGYTF	TGTGCCAGCAGCGACATCTATGGCTACACCTTC
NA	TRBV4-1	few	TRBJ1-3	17	CASSQDWGVHSGNTIYF	TGCGCCAGCAGCCAAGATTGGGGAGTTCACTCTGGAAACACCATATATTTT
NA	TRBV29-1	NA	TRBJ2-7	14	CSVGPYGSAGEQYF	TGCAGCGTTGGCCCCTACGGCAGCGCCGGCGAGCAGTACTTC
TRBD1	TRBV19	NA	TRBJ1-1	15	CASSIGGQHPTEAFF	TGTGCCAGTAGTATCGGGGGACAGCACCCCACTGAAGCTTTCTTT
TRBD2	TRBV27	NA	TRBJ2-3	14	CASSGLAGGDTQYF	TGTGCCAGCAGTGGGCTAGCGGGCGGAGATACGCAGTATTTT
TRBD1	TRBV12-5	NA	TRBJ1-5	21	CASGLVLGANRGSPSNQPQHF	TGTGCTAGTGGTTTGGTCTTAGGGGCGAACAGGGGATCGCCAAGCAATCAGCCCCAGCATTTT
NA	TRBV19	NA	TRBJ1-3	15	CASSIEGASGNTIYF	TGTGCCAGTAGTATAGAGGGAGCCTCTGGAAACACCATATATTTT
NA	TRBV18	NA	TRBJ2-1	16	CASSPPRTDSYNEQFF	TGTGCCAGCTCCCCCCCAAGGACTGACTCCTACAATGAGCAGTTCTTC
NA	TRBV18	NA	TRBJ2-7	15	CASSGQTDKNYEQYF	TGTGCCAGCTCAGGGCAGACAGATAAGAACTACGAGCAGTACTTC
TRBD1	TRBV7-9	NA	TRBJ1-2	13	CASSSGQTYGYTF	TGTGCCAGCAGCTCGGGACAGACCTATGGCTACACCTTC
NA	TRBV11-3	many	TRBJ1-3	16	CASSLGQFVSGNTIYF	TGTGCCAGCAGCTTAGGCCAGTTTGTCTCTGGAAACACCATATATTTT
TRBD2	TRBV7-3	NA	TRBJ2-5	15	CASSRSGLVRETQYF	TGTGCCAGCAGCCGTTCCGGACTAGTGCGAGAGACCCAGTACTTC
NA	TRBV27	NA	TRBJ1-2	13	CASSLHSNYGYTF	TGTGCCAGCAGTTTACACAGTAACTATGGCTACACCTTC
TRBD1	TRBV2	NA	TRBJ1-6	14	CASSGQASNSPLHF	TGTGCCAGCAGCGGACAGGCCTCGAATTCACCCCTCCACTTT
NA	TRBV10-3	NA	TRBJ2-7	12	CAISETSTEQYF	TGTGCCATCAGTGAGACTAGCACCGAGCAGTACTTC
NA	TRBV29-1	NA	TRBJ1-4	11	CSARENEKLFF	TGCAGCGCCAGGGAAAATGAAAAACTGTTTTTT
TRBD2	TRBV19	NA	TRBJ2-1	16	CASSWVGRGAINEQFF	TGTGCCAGTAGTTGGGTTGGGCGGGGGGCCATAAATGAGCAGTTCTTC
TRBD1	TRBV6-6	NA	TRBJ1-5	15	CASSYGPGGGQPQHF	TGTGCCAGCAGTTACGGACCAGGGGGCGGACAGCCCCAGCATTTT
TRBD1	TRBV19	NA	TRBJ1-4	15	CATGQGAGGSEKLFF	TGTGCCACCGGACAGGGGGCAGGAGGAAGTGAAAAACTGTTTTTT
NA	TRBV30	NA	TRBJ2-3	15	CAWSVGEVLTDTQYF	TGTGCCTGGAGTGTTGGAGAGGTCCTCACAGATACGCAGTATTTT
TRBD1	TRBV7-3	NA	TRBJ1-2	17	CASSQRPPGGLNYGYTF	TGTGCCAGCAGCCAAAGACCCCCAGGGGGCCTAAACTATGGCTACACCTTC
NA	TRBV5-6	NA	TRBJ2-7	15	CASSLIGGAGGEQYF	TGTGCCAGCAGCTTGATTGGGGGCGCCGGTGGGGAGCAGTACTTC
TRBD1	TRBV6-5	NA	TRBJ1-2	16	CASSYPLGQGARGYTF	TGTGCCAGCAGTTACCCACTGGGACAGGGGGCGCGTGGCTACACCTTC
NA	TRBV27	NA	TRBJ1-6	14	CASSAWGNNSPLHF	TGTGCCAGCAGTGCATGGGGCAATAATTCACCCCTCCACTTT
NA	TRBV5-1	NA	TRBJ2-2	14	CASFGSGNTGELFF	TGCGCCAGCTTTGGGTCGGGGAACACCGGGGAGCTGTTTTTT
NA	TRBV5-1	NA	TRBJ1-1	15	CASSSTGSRMAEAFF	TGCGCCAGCAGCTCGACCGGGTCCCGGATGGCTGAAGCTTTCTTT
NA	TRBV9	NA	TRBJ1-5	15	CASSVGDNSNQPQHF	TGTGCCAGCAGCGTAGGGGACAATAGCAATCAGCCCCAGCATTTT
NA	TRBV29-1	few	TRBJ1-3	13	CSVEDNRGNTIYF	TGCAGCGTTGAAGATAACAGGGGAAACACCATATATTTT
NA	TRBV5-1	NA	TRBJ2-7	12	CASRYDSYEQYF	TGCGCCAGCAGATATGACAGCTACGAGCAGTACTTC
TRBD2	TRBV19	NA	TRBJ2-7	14	CASSASGGDYEQYF	TGTGCCAGTAGTGCTAGCGGGGGGGACTACGAGCAGTACTTC
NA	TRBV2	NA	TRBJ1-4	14	CASSEWAGHEKLFF	TGTGCCAGCAGTGAATGGGCGGGCCATGAAAAACTGTTTTTT